Following are 31 T cell receptor beta chains from one sample sequenced in a study of T-cell memory formation after mild COVID-19. TCRdb passed the 5' RACE reads through MiXCR, listing each CDR3 protein once. The data show tens of thousands of distinct CDR3 sequences, roughly 7% seen once. The sequencing input was PBMCs or a T cell subset sorted from them (not recorded which). The receptors derive from an adult woman who had mild COVID-19 (a few samples of this study predate the infection). Cell type and time point are not known.

At least ten counts were recorded for this clonotype. The chain couples TRBV21-1 to TRBJ2-3; TRBD1 was called by the table and not checked on the DNA. TRBV21-1 is assigned pseudogene status. The CDR3 length is 16 residues. The CDR3 protein is CASSARQVNSTDTQYF. The CDR3 DNA reads as TGTGCCAGCAGCGCTAGACAGGTCAATAGCACAGATACGCAGTATTTT.

This clonotype was found many times. The CDR3 spells CASSPLSLAGYYNEQFF. CDR3 coding DNA: TGTGCCAGCAGCCCTTTGTCCCTAGCGGGATACTACAATGAGCAGTTCTTC. The chain recombines TRBV11-2 with TRBJ2-1, with 9 bases identical to TRBD2. The CDR3 is made up of 17 amino acids. Per the germline V gene, CDR1 is SGHAT and CDR2 is FQNNGV. J gave up 3 bases and V 5 bases, and 11 bases lay outside the gene matches. The full variable domain, rest sourced from reference TRBV11-2 and TRBJ2-1, is EAGVAQSPRYKIIEKRQSVAFWCNPISGHATLYWYQQILGQGPKLLIQFQNNGVVDDSQLPKDRFSAERLKGVDSTLKIQPAKLEDSAVYLCASSPLSLAGYYNEQFFGPGTRLTVL.

There are many counts of this clonotype. This chain connects TRBV6-5 to TRBJ2-1; D unclear. This CDR3 is 15 amino acids long. Trimming left V 0 bases short and J 6 bases short, with 12 bases between. Germline CDR1 reads MNHEY; CDR2 reads SVGAGI. CDR3 nucleotide sequence: TGTGCCAGCAGTTACTCGTTCGGGCTCGGCAATGAGCAGTTCTTC. This translates into CASSYSFGLGNEQFF.

The table lists this clonotype with many counts. The chain has TRBV9 and TRBJ2-3; D not resolved. CDR1 and CDR2 (germline): SGDLS, YYNGEE. Trimming cost V 0 bases and J 0 bases, with 2 bases left between them. The CDR3 has 13 amino acids. In DNA, the CDR3 is TGTGCCAGCAGCGTAGTTAGCACAGATACGCAGTATTTT. This translates into CASSVVSTDTQYF. The variable domain in full, completed from reference TRBV9 and TRBJ2-3, reads DSGVTQTPKHLITATGQRVTLRCSPRSGDLSVYWYQQSLDQGLQFLIQYYNGEERAKGNILERFSAQQFPDLHSELNLSSLELGDSALYFCASSVVSTDTQYFGPGTRLTVL.

At least ten counts were recorded for this clonotype. V and J are TRBV7-2 and TRBJ2-1; D assignment may be TRBD1 or TRBD2 (5 bases each). Trimming took off 6 bases at V and 2 bases at J, with 14 bases between the two ends. Germline assignment: CDR1 SGHTA and CDR2 FQGNSA. The CDR3 has 15 residues. In DNA, the CDR3 is TGTGCCAGCAGACCCGACAGAGGGACCTACAATGAGCAGTTCTTC. Amino acid sequence: CASRPDRGTYNEQFF.

This clonotype was detected ten times or more. V usage is TRBV7-9 and J usage is TRBJ1-1; D remains unclear. V dropped 5 bases and J dropped 5 bases, with 18 bases sitting between them. The germline CDR1 and CDR2 sequences are SEHNR and FQNEAQ (reference sequence). The CDR3 runs to 15 residues. Here the CDR3 DNA reads TGTGCCAGCAGCCTTAGTCACAGCGGAGAAACTGAAGCTTTCTTT. Encoded protein: CASSLSHSGETEAFF.

This clonotype showed up many times. CDR3 amino acids: CASSTQHTNYGYTF. DNA of the CDR3: TGTGCCAGTAGTACACAGCATACTAACTATGGCTACACCTTC. The V call is TRBV19, the J call TRBJ1-2; no clear D. The CDR3 has 14 amino acids. CDR1 is LNHDA, CDR2 SQIVND, per germline (reference sequence). V lost 4 bases, J lost 0 bases, and 9 bases lay in between.

This clonotype was found many times. The chain uses TRBV25-1 and TRBJ2-1, with TRBD1 as a possible D gene (6 bases). The CDR3 sequence is 16 residues long. V lost 8 bases to trimming and J lost 0 bases, with 17 bases between them. Germline values: CDR1 MGHDK, CDR2 SYGVNS. In DNA form, the CDR3 reads TGTGCCAGCGGCCCTACAGGGTTAAGCTCCTACAATGAGCAGTTCTTC. Amino acids: CASGPTGLSSYNEQFF.

Many counts were recorded for this clonotype. The CDR3 region is CASSPRGTSGSHEQYF. The CDR3 DNA follows: TGTGCCAGCAGCCCCCGAGGGACTAGCGGGAGCCACGAGCAGTACTTC. The V and J genes are TRBV7-2 and TRBJ2-7, with 14 bases lining up with TRBD2. The ends lost 5 bases at V and 5 bases at J; junction bases unmatched: 8. The CDR3 is made up of 16 amino acids. Germline assignment: CDR1 SGHTA and CDR2 FQGNSA.

The sample holds many counts of this clonotype. The V call is TRBV5-1, the J call TRBJ2-2; TRBD1 is a possible D gene (6 bases). The ends were cut back, 0 bases at V and 3 bases at J, with 15 bases in the middle. The length of the CDR3 is 17 residues. Germline V gene data show CDR1 as SGHRS and CDR2 as YFSETQ. DNA of the CDR3: TGCGCCAGCAGCTTGGCCTCTACAGGGATTTACACCGGGGAGCTGTTTTTT. Its translation is CASSLASTGIYTGELFF.

There are many counts of this clonotype. The CDR3 DNA follows: TGCAGTGCGCGGCGGCAGGGGGCAGTGAACACTGAAGCTTTCTTT. It is translated as CSARRQGAVNTEAFF. The genes are TRBV20-1 and TRBJ1-1, with 8 bases fitting TRBD1. CDR3 length: 15 amino acids. V lost 6 bases to trimming and J lost 0 bases; unmatched junction nucleotides: 9. Germline CDR1 reads DFQATT; CDR2 reads SNEGSKA (reference sequence).

The sample holds many counts of this clonotype. The chain has TRBV5-5 and TRBJ1-2; 9 nucleotides match TRBD1. The CDR3 runs 16 residues. The V and J ends lost 2 bases and 6 bases, in that order; junction bases with no gene match: 11. In germline, CDR1 is SGHKS, CDR2 YYEKEE (reference sequence). The DNA of the CDR3 is TGTGCCAGCAGCTTCCGGGACAGGGACCATGCGCATGGCTACACCTTC. Amino acid sequence: CASSFRDRDHAHGYTF. Full variable domain (outside the CDR3, taken from reference TRBV5-5 and TRBJ1-2): DAGVTQSPTHLIKTRGQQVTLRCSPISGHKSVSWYQQVLGQGPQFIFQYYEKEERGRGNFPDRFSARQFPNYSSELNVNALLLGDSALYLCASSFRDRDHAHGYTFGSGTRLTVV.

At least ten counts were recorded for this clonotype. This rearrangement joins TRBV24-1 to TRBJ2-1; D gene uncertain. The CDR3 is made up of 15 amino acids. Germline V lookup: CDR1 KGHDR, CDR2 SFDVKD. V was trimmed by 9 bases and J by 8 bases, leaving 22 bases between them. Written as DNA, the CDR3 is TGTGCCACCCGCCGAACCGGTAGCAAAGGCGATGAGCAGTTCTTC. It yields the protein CATRRTGSKGDEQFF.

This clonotype has a count of ten or more. J is TRBJ1-2 and V is TRBV4-1, with 11 bases identical to TRBD1. V lost 0 bases, J lost 5 bases, and 5 bases stayed unmatched. The CDR3 extends over 16 amino acids. In germline, CDR1 is MGHRA, CDR2 YSYEKL. The CDR3 bases are TGCGCCAGCAGCCAAGAGGGGACAGGGGGGTTTTATGGCTACACCTTC. Protein sequence: CASSQEGTGGFYGYTF.

This clonotype has ten or more counts. The V and J genes are TRBV6-5 and TRBJ2-7; 7 bases match TRBD1. From germline, CDR1 is MNHEY and CDR2 SVGAGI. CDR3 length: 15 amino acids. J lost 3 bases, V lost 0 bases, and 5 bases had no gene match. The chain's CDR3 is CASSYSPRDSYEQYF. In DNA, the CDR3 is TGTGCCAGCAGTTACTCGCCCCGGGACAGCTACGAGCAGTACTTC.

Relative to its sample, this clonotype is medium-sized. J is TRBJ1-1 and V is TRBV12-3 or TRBV12-4; D not resolved. Trimming removed 3 bases at V and 1 base at J, with 6 bases between. The CDR3 runs to 13 residues. CDR3 nucleotides: TGTGCCAGCAGTTTTAAAGGGAACACTGAAGCTTTCTTT. Translated, it gives CASSFKGNTEAFF.

This clonotype was picked up many times. The rearrangement joins TRBV7-8 to TRBJ1-4; D gene ambiguous. The V gene's germline CDR1 is SGHVS and CDR2 FQNEAQ. Trimming cost V 1 base and J 0 bases, with 15 bases left between them. The CDR3 contains 18 residues. CDR3 nucleotides: TGTGCCAGCAGCTTAGTTTCGCGACCCACCGCAACTAATGAAAAACTGTTTTTT. As protein: CASSLVSRPTATNEKLFF.

This clonotype was recorded many times. This chain connects TRBV11-3 to TRBJ1-1; D is unclear. V was cut by 0 bases and J by 4 bases, with 9 bases left in between. This CDR3 has 14 amino acids. Germline V CDR1 and CDR2: SGHNT, YENEEA. The CDR3 sequence is CASSLDAVGTEAFF. CDR3 DNA sequence: TGTGCCAGCAGCTTAGATGCGGTTGGCACTGAAGCTTTCTTT.

At least ten counts were recorded for this clonotype. The V and J genes are TRBV24-1 and TRBJ2-2; 7 positions match TRBD1. V lost 2 bases and J lost 1; bases outside the gene matches: 3. The CDR3 totals 16 residues. CDR1 and CDR2 from the germline V gene are KGHDR and SFDVKD. The CDR3 spells CATSDSGQVNTGELFF. In nucleotides, the CDR3 is TGTGCCACCAGTGATTCAGGACAGGTGAACACCGGGGAGCTGTTTTTT.

This clonotype was observed many times. The chain carries TRBV7-9 and TRBJ2-7, with a tentative D call TRBD2 (7 bases). Trimming shortened V by 2 bases and J by 5 bases, and 13 bases separated the two germline ends. The germline V gene encodes CDR1 SEHNR and CDR2 FQNEAQ (reference sequence). This CDR3 has 14 amino acids. The CDR3 sequence is CASSLRRGGHEQYF. The CDR3 nucleotides are TGTGCCAGCAGCTTACGGAGGGGGGGCCACGAGCAGTACTTC.

In its sample, this clonotype was seen many times. The junction departs from the called germline gene at one end, perhaps through a read error. This chain connects TRBV7-7 to TRBJ2-1; D might be TRBD1 (5 bases). Germline CDR1 reads SSHAT; CDR2 reads FNYEAQ (reference sequence). The CDR3 is 13 amino acids. The CDR3 bases are TGTGCTAGCAGCTTAGGTCTAGGGGATGAGCAGTTCTTC. As protein: CASSLGLGDEQFF.

This clonotype appeared many times. The chain combines TRBV29-1 with TRBJ2-2; tentatively, D is TRBD2 (6 bases). From germline, CDR1 is SQVTM and CDR2 ANQGSEA. The CDR3 consists of 14 residues. V was pared by 4 bases and J by 3 bases, with 12 bases between. The CDR3 DNA is TGCAGCGTTGCTCGGGACTCTCACACCGGGGAGCTGTTTTTT. Its protein product is CSVARDSHTGELFF.

This clonotype was picked up many times. The gene calls are TRBV2 and TRBJ1-1, with D uncertain. This CDR3 is 15 amino acids long. Germline V lookup: CDR1 SNHLY, CDR2 FYNNEI. V lost 4 bases and J 0 bases, leaving 12 bases between the germline ends. The DNA of the CDR3 is TGTGCCAGCAGTGCGGGTTTAGGGTTGAACACTGAAGCTTTCTTT. Protein: CASSAGLGLNTEAFF.

This clonotype came up many times. The V gene is TRBV7-9, the J gene TRBJ2-3; 9 nucleotides agree with TRBD2. V shed 3 bases and J 6 bases; nucleotides not matched to a gene: 7. CDR1 is SEHNR and CDR2 is FQNEAQ in the germline V gene (reference sequence). The CDR3 has 15 residues. The CDR3 spells CASSFPTSGFDTQYF. In DNA form, the CDR3 reads TGTGCCAGCAGCTTCCCGACTAGCGGATTCGATACGCAGTATTTT.

This clonotype has a count of ten or more. The CDR3 nucleotides are TGTGCCAGCAGCTTAGCTAGCGGGGGACTGTACGAGCAGTACTTC. It codes for CASSLASGGLYEQYF. The chain employs TRBV7-9 and TRBJ2-7, with 9 nucleotides matching TRBD2. The germline gives CDR1 SEHNR, CDR2 FQNEAQ (reference sequence). CDR3 length: 15 residues. After removal of 0 bases from V and 4 bases from J, the junction contained 4 bases not matched to a gene.

This chain links TRBV19 with TRBJ2-1; the D call may be TRBD1 or TRBD2 (5 bases each). With 3 bases removed from V and 0 bases from J, the gap between germline ends came to 18 bases. The CDR3 totals 18 residues. Germline CDR1 and CDR2: LNHDA and SQIVND (reference sequence). CDR3 residues: CASSIGTPGQGSYNEQFF. In DNA, the CDR3 is TGTGCCAGTAGTATTGGGACCCCTGGGCAGGGCTCCTACAATGAGCAGTTCTTC.

This clonotype was detected ten times or more. The chain is built from TRBV7-6 and TRBJ1-3; TRBD1 is a possible D gene (5 bases). The CDR3 is 16 residues long. Trimming left V 5 bases short and J 2 bases short, with 16 bases between. Germline CDR1 is SGHVS and CDR2 is FNYEAQ. The DNA for the CDR3 is TGTGCCAGCAGCGGGCCACTAGGGGCGGCTGGAAACACCATATATTTT. Encoded protein: CASSGPLGAAGNTIYF.

This clonotype was picked up many times. The chain employs TRBV10-3 and TRBJ2-1, with D uncertain. The V gene lost 6 bases and the J gene lost 8 bases, with 14 bases spanning the gap. Germline V gene sequence: CDR1 ENHRY, CDR2 SYGVKD. The CDR3 has 13 residues. CDR3 bases: TGTGCCATCAGAGGAGAACAAGTGTATGAGCAGTTCTTC. It yields the protein CAIRGEQVYEQFF.

There are many counts of this clonotype. This chain links TRBV6-2 or TRBV6-3 with TRBJ1-5, with D perhaps matching TRBD1 (6 bases). In germline, CDR1 is MNHEY, CDR2 SVGEGT. Trimming removed 6 bases at V and 8 bases at J, with 17 bases between. The CDR3 runs 14 residues. CDR3 in DNA: TGTGCCAGCAGCCCTGGGGGGCCCCTAAAGCCCCAGCATTTT. The encoded protein is CASSPGGPLKPQHF.

This clonotype was recorded at least ten times. V and J are TRBV12-3 or TRBV12-4 and TRBJ1-5; D is unresolved. The CDR3 has 14 residues. V shed 8 bases and J shed 4 bases, with 15 bases lying between them. Here the CDR3 reads CASQGGRLNQPQHF. The CDR3 DNA follows: TGTGCCAGCCAAGGAGGACGGCTAAATCAGCCCCAGCATTTT.

This clonotype was recorded many times. V gene TRBV5-1 combines with J gene TRBJ1-3; 7 bases are a match to TRBD1. The CDR3 contains 14 residues. Germline V gene lookup returns CDR1 SGHRS and CDR2 YFSETQ. J lost 3 bases, V lost 4 bases, and 4 bases had no gene match. The CDR3 protein is CASSLTGVGNTIYF. DNA of the CDR3: TGCGCCAGCAGCCTAACAGGGGTTGGAAACACCATATATTTT.